This T cell receptor beta chain was obtained from a study of cytomegalovirus exposure and HLA in healthy donors. PCR was performed using 60 Vbeta and 13 Jbeta primers. TCRdb's table, derived via immunoSEQ multiplex PCR, lists solely in-frame clones and lacks some. The sample includes 150,000 to 200,000 clones, about 79% of them seen just once. Study-wide findings and caveats: Some highly shared sequence variants likely arose as a pipeline artifact.

This CDR3 contains 15 residues. V lost 4 bases, J lost 8 bases, and 7 bases stayed unmatched. Germline V gives CDR1 SGHTA, CDR2 FQGNSA. On this clone itself: Its target is not known.

The chain carries TRBV7-2 and TRBJ2-1, with TRBD2 identical over 11 bases. This receptor was taken from a boy younger than 10 in good health and CMV-seronegative. Sequencing input: PBMCs. CDR3 DNA: TGTGCCAGCAGCTCCGCACTAGCGGGGGTGGATGAGCAGTTCTTC. Translation gives CASSSALAGVDEQFF.